The 32 T cell receptor beta chains in this list originate from one sample, sequenced in a study of CD8+ T cells in alopecia areata. RNA was extracted and reverse transcribed into cDNA as the sequencing template. Clones were read by immunoSEQ multiplex PCR, and TCRdb kept only the in-frame ones, dropping some. The sample carries around 190,000 clones, 64% recorded once. Documented treatment: oral pan-JAK inhibitor, 5-10 mg twice daily. The sequencing here drew on CD4+ T cells sorted from blood, taken at week 4, from a patient treated with tofacitinib. The receptors were sampled from a human donor with alopecia areata.

The chain has TRBV5-6 and TRBJ1-5; D ambiguous. Germline-derived CDR1 and CDR2 are SGHDT and YYEEEE. V dropped 1 base and J dropped 4 bases, with 6 bases sitting between them. The CDR3 runs to 13 residues. This CDR3 is CASSLRENQPQHF. The CDR3, as DNA: TGTGCCAGCAGCTTGAGGGAGAATCAGCCCCAGCATTTT.

Details on this clone: A junction end diverges from the germline sequence, so it may reflect a read error. This chain links TRBV7-2 with TRBJ1-6; 11 bases match TRBD1. The germline V gene encodes CDR1 SGHTA and CDR2 FQGNSA. The CDR3 loop spans 15 amino acids. The DNA for the CDR3 is TGTGCCAGCAGCTTCGGGACAGGGGGTAATACACCCCTCCACTTT. This codes for CASSFGTGGNTPLHF.

The CDR3: CSVGLAGARDTQYF. Here the CDR3 DNA reads TGCAGCGTAGGACTAGCGGGGGCACGAGATACGCAGTATTTT. V is TRBV29-1 and J is TRBJ2-3, with 13 bases that match TRBD2. The length of the CDR3 is 14 residues. CDR1 and CDR2 (germline): SQVTM, ANQGSEA. V was pared by 6 bases and J by 5 bases, with 5 bases of the junction left unmatched.

This clone was recorded a few times. The J gene is TRBJ2-1, the V gene TRBV18; tentatively, D is TRBD2 (5 bases). Germline V gene sequence: CDR1 KGHSH, CDR2 LQKENI. V was pared by 3 bases and J by 7 bases, with 10 bases between. The CDR3 is 13 residues long. The CDR3 coding sequence is TGTGCCAGCTCACCCGGGGAAGTGAATGAGCAGTTCTTC. Translating gives CASSPGEVNEQFF. The full variable domain, its missing parts supplied by reference TRBV18 and TRBJ2-1, is NAGVMQNPRHLVRRRGQEARLRCSPMKGHSHVYWYRQLPEEGLKFMVYLQKENIIDESGMPKERFSAEFPKEGPSILRIQQVVRGDSAAYFCASSPGEVNEQFFGPGTRLTVL.

This clone was seen more than once but under ten times. The J gene is TRBJ2-1, the V gene TRBV19; D might be TRBD2 (6 bases). Germline CDR1 is LNHDA and CDR2 is SQIVND (reference sequence). CDR3 length: 16 residues. Trimming took off 6 bases at V and 0 bases at J, with 15 bases between the two ends. CDR3: CASSRDSPSSYNEQFF. In DNA, the CDR3 is TGTGCCAGTAGCCGGGACTCTCCTAGCTCCTACAATGAGCAGTTCTTC.

The V gene is TRBV5-5, the J gene TRBJ2-2; TRBD1 matches 7 bases. This CDR3 is 14 amino acids long. Germline CDR1 is SGHKS and CDR2 is YYEKEE (reference sequence). The trim removed 4 bases at V and 4 bases at J, leaving 4 bases unmatched. CDR3 sequence reads: CASSPTGATGELFF. The CDR3 DNA reads TGTGCCAGCAGCCCCACAGGGGCCACCGGGGAGCTGTTTTTT.

The chain recombines TRBV23-1 with TRBJ1-5, with 7 bases lining up with TRBD1. TRBV23-1 is flagged as an ORF with uncertain function. This CDR3 is 18 amino acids long. After removal of 7 bases from V and 0 bases from J, the junction contained 15 bases not matched to a gene. DNA of the CDR3: TGCGCCAGCATCCTGAGGGGGACAGTGGGGAATAGCAATCAGCCCCAGCATTTT. Translated: CASILRGTVGNSNQPQHF.

The chain is built from TRBV5-6 and TRBJ1-2, with unresolved D. Trimming took off 2 bases at V and 2 bases at J, with 7 bases between the two ends. Germline loops: CDR1 SGHDT, CDR2 YYEEEE. The CDR3 totals 13 residues. CDR3 protein: CASSLGRNYGYTF. In DNA form, the CDR3 reads TGTGCCAGCAGCTTAGGGAGGAACTATGGCTACACCTTC.

The chain combines TRBV29-1 with TRBJ1-1, with D possibly TRBD1 on 6 matching bases. Trimming pared 6 bases from V and 5 bases from J, leaving 10 bases between. The CDR3 is 11 residues long. Per germline, CDR1 SQVTM and CDR2 ANQGSEA. The CDR3 region has the DNA TGCAGCGTGAAGGACAGTACTGAAGCTTTCTTT. It specifies CSVKDSTEAFF.

This clone was detected a few times. The rearrangement uses TRBV30 and TRBJ2-7; the match to TRBD2 covers 11 bases. The CDR3 is 16 residues long. Trimming cost V 0 bases and J 4 bases; bases outside gene matches: 8. Germline lookup yields CDR1 GTSNPN and CDR2 SVGIG (reference sequence). The CDR3 DNA reads as TGTGCCTGGAGTGTACGTCTAGCGGGGGGAATATACGAGCAGTACTTC. Translation gives CAWSVRLAGGIYEQYF.

This chain uses TRBV5-1 with TRBJ2-1; 10 bases match TRBD1. Germline lookup yields CDR1 SGHRS and CDR2 YFSETQ. The CDR3 length is 14 residues. With 3 bases clipped from V and 8 bases from J, the junction kept 5 bases outside the gene matches. CDR3 residues: CASSSGTGEDEQFF. The CDR3 nucleotides are TGCGCCAGCAGCTCAGGGACAGGGGAGGATGAGCAGTTCTTC.

The J gene is TRBJ2-2, the V gene TRBV6-5, with 10 nucleotides matching TRBD1. The J segment lost 7 bases and the V segment lost 4 bases, leaving 3 bases of the junction unmatched. Germline V gene sequence: CDR1 MNHEY, CDR2 SVGAGI. CDR3 length: 14 amino acids. The CDR3 DNA sequence: TGTGCCAGCAGTTTGGACAGGGGGATCGGGGAGCTGTTTTTT. The encoded protein is CASSLDRGIGELFF.

This clone has just one count. This chain connects TRBV4-1 to TRBJ1-1; D unresolved. Trimming shortened V by 5 bases and J by 0 bases, and 10 bases separated the two germline ends. The germline gives CDR1 MGHRA, CDR2 YSYEKL. The length of the CDR3 is 14 residues. This chain's CDR3 is CASSSHPVNTEAFF. The CDR3 DNA is TGCGCCAGCAGCAGTCATCCAGTGAACACTGAAGCTTTCTTT.

V gene TRBV2 combines with J gene TRBJ2-7; 7 bases align to TRBD2. With 6 bases clipped from V and 6 bases from J, the junction kept 5 bases outside the gene matches. This CDR3 is 12 amino acids long. Germline values: CDR1 SNHLY, CDR2 FYNNEI. The CDR3 bases are TGTGCCAGCAGATCGGGGGGAGGCGAGCAGTACTTC. It yields the protein CASRSGGGEQYF.

V gene TRBV5-1 combines with J gene TRBJ2-5; the D is unclear. Trimming removed 0 bases at V and 2 bases at J, with 8 bases between. The germline V gene encodes CDR1 SGHRS and CDR2 YFSETQ. CDR3 length: 14 amino acids. The CDR3 is CASSLGLGQETQYF. CDR3 sequence (DNA): TGCGCCAGCAGCTTGGGTTTGGGGCAAGAGACCCAGTACTTC.

The rearrangement links TRBV2 to TRBJ1-2; tentative D call: TRBD1 (5 bases). CDR1 SNHLY and CDR2 FYNNEI come from the germline V gene. V dropped 4 bases and J dropped 2 bases, with 8 bases sitting between them. The CDR3 length is 13 residues. CDR3 DNA: TGTGCCAGCAGTGCGACAGAGAACTATGGCTACACCTTC. It translates to CASSATENYGYTF.

The chain couples TRBV6-5 to TRBJ2-7; 7 nucleotides line up with TRBD1. Looked up from germline, CDR1 is MNHEY and CDR2 is SVGAGI. The V segment lost 6 bases and the J segment 3 bases; nucleotides outside the gene matches: 8. The CDR3 covers 14 residues. CDR3 protein: CASRSTGNSYEQYF. In nucleotides, the CDR3 is TGTGCCAGCAGGTCGACAGGGAATAGCTACGAGCAGTACTTC.

This chain joins TRBV30 and TRBJ2-5, with TRBD2 matching 13 bases. Germline loops: CDR1 GTSNPN, CDR2 SVGIG (reference sequence). Trimming took 7 bases from V and 5 from J; bases not matched to a gene: 7. The CDR3 spans 14 residues. The CDR3 spells CASTSGGGWETQYF. The CDR3 DNA follows: TGTGCCTCAACTAGCGGGGGGGGTTGGGAGACCCAGTACTTC.

The chain employs TRBV30 and TRBJ1-6; unclear D gene. This CDR3 region has 11 residues. In germline, CDR1 is GTSNPN, CDR2 SVGIG (reference sequence). Trimming took off 1 base at V and 15 bases at J, with 10 bases between the two ends. The CDR3 spells CAWSGSAHLHF. The CDR3 DNA is TGTGCCTGGAGTGGGAGTGCCCACCTCCACTTT.

The chain couples TRBV5-1 to TRBJ2-7, with 10 bases matching TRBD1. The CDR3 length is 14 residues. Germline CDR1 and CDR2: SGHRS and YFSETQ. V lost 5 bases to trimming and J lost 5 bases; unmatched junction nucleotides: 7. This CDR3 is CASRWTGGNDEQYF. CDR3 DNA: TGCGCCAGCAGATGGACAGGGGGTAACGACGAGCAGTACTTC. The full variable domain, its missing parts supplied by reference TRBV5-1 and TRBJ2-7, is KAGVTQTPRYLIKTRGQQVTLSCSPISGHRSVSWYQQTPGQGLQFLFEYFSETQRNKGNFPGRFSGRQFSNSRSEMNVSTLELGDSALYLCASRWTGGNDEQYFGPGTRLTVT.

The chain couples TRBV7-2 to TRBJ2-5; D not certain. V lost 5 bases to trimming and J lost 0 bases, with 13 bases between them. The CDR3 has 15 residues. Germline V gene sequence: CDR1 SGHTA, CDR2 FQGNSA. This CDR3 reads CASSPQAWYQETQYF. The CDR3 DNA reads TGTGCCAGCAGCCCGCAAGCTTGGTACCAAGAGACCCAGTACTTC.

V and J are TRBV7-2 and TRBJ1-2; D gene ambiguous. Trimming cost V 3 bases and J 8 bases, with 7 bases left between them. Germline V gene lookup returns CDR1 SGHTA and CDR2 FQGNSA. CDR3 length: 11 residues. CDR3 sequence (DNA): TGTGCCAGCAGCTTGGGCTTCGGCTACACCTTC. This codes for CASSLGFGYTF.

The rearrangement joins TRBV11-2 to TRBJ1-4; D gene uncertain. Trimming took 1 base from V and 4 from J, leaving 13 bases between them. Germline-derived CDR1 and CDR2 are SGHAT and FQNNGV. The CDR3 is 16 amino acids. DNA for the CDR3: TGTGCCAGCAGCTTAGGTGTGGCGCGAGGTAATGAAAAACTGTTTTTT. Residues: CASSLGVARGNEKLFF.

The V call is TRBV4-3, the J call TRBJ1-4; weak D call: TRBD1 (6 bases). There are 19 residues in the CDR3. Looked up from germline, CDR1 is LGHNA and CDR2 is YSLEER. The ends were cut back, 0 bases at V and 10 bases at J, with 27 bases in the middle. In nucleotides, the CDR3 is TGCGCCAGCAGCCAAGATGCTTGGGGGACACCGGGACCTCTGGGAAAACTGTTTTTT. Translating it yields CASSQDAWGTPGPLGKLFF.

This chain joins TRBV9 and TRBJ1-1; the match to TRBD1 covers 8 bases. CDR3 length: 12 amino acids. The J segment lost 6 bases and the V segment lost 5 bases, leaving 3 bases of the junction unmatched. In germline, CDR1 is SGDLS, CDR2 YYNGEE. The chain's CDR3 is CASSATGAEAFF. The CDR3 nucleotides are TGTGCCAGCAGTGCGACAGGGGCTGAAGCTTTCTTT.

Comment on this clone: Other DNA sequences in the same sample also yield this CDR3. V is TRBV5-1 and J is TRBJ2-4; D is undetermined. The CDR3 is made up of 14 amino acids. Germline V gene lookup returns CDR1 SGHRS and CDR2 YFSETQ. The V end was cut by 0 bases, the J end by 7 bases, with 11 bases between. This chain's CDR3 is CASSLGQGANIQYF. The CDR3 DNA reads as TGCGCCAGCAGCTTGGGTCAAGGAGCCAACATTCAGTACTTC.

This chain links TRBV10-2 with TRBJ2-2; 7 bases match TRBD1. V lost 7 bases, J lost 0 bases, and 8 bases stayed unmatched. The CDR3 spans 16 residues. The germline CDR1 and CDR2 sequences are WSHSY and SAAADI. CDR3 bases: TGCGCCAGCACTCCGGGACAGAAGACGAACACCGGGGAGCTGTTTTTT. Its translation: CASTPGQKTNTGELFF.

The chain recombines TRBV2 with TRBJ2-3, with D unclear. Germline V lookup: CDR1 SNHLY, CDR2 FYNNEI. This CDR3 has 14 residues. V lost 7 bases and J lost 6, with 17 bases in between. The CDR3 nucleotides read TGTGCCAGCACCGAGATGGGAATAGGGGATACGCAGTATTTT. Amino acids: CASTEMGIGDTQYF.

This rearrangement joins TRBV29-1 to TRBJ2-7; perhaps TRBD1 as D (6 bases). This CDR3 region has 11 residues. With 5 bases removed from V and 3 bases from J, the gap between germline ends came to 8 bases. CDR1 and CDR2 (germline): SQVTM, ANQGSEA. The CDR3 sequence: CSVSQGYEQYF. The DNA of the CDR3 is TGCAGCGTTTCACAGGGCTACGAGCAGTACTTC.

J is TRBJ1-1 and V is TRBV30, with D possibly being TRBD1 (6 bases). CDR1 is GTSNPN, CDR2 SVGIG, per germline (reference sequence). V lost 5 bases, J lost 5 bases, and 21 bases lay in between. This CDR3 spans 15 amino acids. CDR3 loop: CAWGTGFAASTEAFF. The CDR3 region has the DNA TGTGCCTGGGGAACAGGGTTCGCGGCTTCTACTGAAGCTTTCTTT.

This chain links TRBV5-1 with TRBJ1-1, with a possible D match to TRBD1 (5 bases). The CDR3 loop spans 15 amino acids. V lost 0 bases to trimming and J lost 2 bases, with 11 bases between them. Germline CDR1 reads SGHRS; CDR2 reads YFSETQ. CDR3 loop: CASSLGDSYNTEAFF. CDR3 bases: TGCGCCAGCAGCTTGGGAGACAGTTACAACACTGAAGCTTTCTTT.

The genes are TRBV5-6 and TRBJ2-5; 9 bases agree with TRBD2. V shed 4 bases, J shed 1 base, and the junction held 5 bases outside the gene matches. The CDR3 extends over 15 amino acids. The germline V gene encodes CDR1 SGHDT and CDR2 YYEEEE. The CDR3 DNA follows: TGTGCCAGCAGCCGCCGCGGGAGGGTCCAAGAGACCCAGTACTTC. Amino acids: CASSRRGRVQETQYF.